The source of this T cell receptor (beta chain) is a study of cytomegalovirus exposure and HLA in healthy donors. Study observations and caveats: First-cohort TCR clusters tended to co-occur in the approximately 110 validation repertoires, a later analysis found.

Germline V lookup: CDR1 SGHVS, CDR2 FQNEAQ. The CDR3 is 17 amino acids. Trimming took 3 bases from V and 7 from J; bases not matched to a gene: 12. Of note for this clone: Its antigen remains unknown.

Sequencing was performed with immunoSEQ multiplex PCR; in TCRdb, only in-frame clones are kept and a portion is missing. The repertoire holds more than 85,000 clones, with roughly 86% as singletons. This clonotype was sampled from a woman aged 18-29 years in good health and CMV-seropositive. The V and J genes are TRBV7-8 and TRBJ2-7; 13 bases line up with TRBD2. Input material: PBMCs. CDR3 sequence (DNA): TGTGCCAGCAGCTTCTCCGGGACTAGCGGGATCCTCTTGGAGCAGTACTTC. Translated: CASSFSGTSGILLEQYF.